The entry below describes one TCR beta chain. Its matching antigen is unknown. The record originates from a study of monozygotic twins with inflammatory bowel disease. Study observations and caveats: Support was lacking for any single strong IBD-associated signal or clonotype.

One entry per CDR3 protein, without DNA, is what TCRdb gives after re-calling the 5' RACE reads. The table lists around 150,000 distinct CDR3 sequences, with 2.8% in the top ten. Germline V gene data show CDR1 as SGHTA and CDR2 as FQGTGA. CDR3 length: 16 amino acids. This sequence originates from a human donor with ulcerative colitis or Crohn's disease, or a healthy co-twin of an affected twin (not recorded which). Sample: blood. The V gene is TRBV7-3, the J gene TRBJ1-6. The chain's CDR3 is CASSLNQVGVNSPLHF.